One sample yielded the 27 T cell receptor beta chains listed below, sequenced in a study of cytotoxic CD8 clonotypes in ibrutinib-treated CLL (dated by TCRdb to the early 2020s). The sample's time point label, in plain terms: approximately 11 months on ibrutinib. The library relied on the immunoSEQ multiplex PCR assay. The immuneACCESS repertoire file appears here via TCRdb, limited to in-frame rearrangements. These files lack a portion of the clones; in checked studies, under half of the deficit traces to unresolved V genes, and the cause of the others is not known. The sample table records roughly 200,000 clones; 75% to 80% of these occur just once. The ten largest clonotypes hold about 10% of the sample. Sequenced material: PBMCs, taken after 12 months of ibrutinib treatment. Receptors originate from a human donor with chronic lymphocytic leukemia.

The rearrangement links TRBV5-6 to TRBJ2-7; the D is unclear. Germline CDR1 is SGHDT and CDR2 is YYEEEE. Trimming left V 2 bases short and J 0 bases short, with 9 bases between. This CDR3 is 14 amino acids long. This CDR3 reads CASSFFRSSYEQYF. The DNA of the CDR3 is TGTGCCAGCAGCTTCTTCCGGAGCTCCTACGAGCAGTACTTC.

V and J are TRBV2 and TRBJ2-3; D is unclear. Germline CDR1 reads SNHLY; CDR2 reads FYNNEI. V was cut by 4 bases and J by 1 base, with 9 bases left in between. The CDR3 extends over 14 amino acids. The CDR3 nucleotides read TGTGCCAGCAGTGTACTGCTTCGCACAGATACGCAGTATTTT. Protein: CASSVLLRTDTQYF. The whole variable domain, remainder taken from reference TRBV2 and TRBJ2-3, is EPEVTQTPSHQVTQMGQEVILRCVPISNHLYFYWYRQILGQKVEFLVSFYNNEISEKSEIFDDQFSVERPDGSNFTLKIRSTKLEDSAMYFCASSVLLRTDTQYFGPGTRLTVL.

The rearrangement joins TRBV10-1 to TRBJ2-1; D not certain. V lost 10 bases, J lost 5 bases, and 15 bases lay in between. The CDR3 is 13 amino acids. Germline loops: CDR1 WNHNN, CDR2 SYGVQD (reference sequence). For the CDR3, the DNA is TGCGCCATCAGGAACATACTGGACAATGAGCAGTTCTTC. Translated, it gives CAIRNILDNEQFF.

Here the CDR3 reads CASSREAGGPWYEQYF. The CDR3 DNA is TGTGCCAGCAGTAGAGAAGCGGGAGGTCCTTGGTACGAGCAGTACTTC. The chain employs TRBV27 and TRBJ2-7; 9 bases align to TRBD2. The CDR3 extends over 16 amino acids. Looked up from germline, CDR1 is MNHEY and CDR2 is SMNVEV (reference sequence). J was trimmed by 4 bases and V by 5 bases; bases with no gene match: 12.

The chain links TRBV28 to TRBJ1-1; the D gene is possibly TRBD1 (6 bases). This CDR3 comprises 16 residues. Trimming took off 3 bases at V and 1 base at J, with 15 bases between the two ends. Germline loops: CDR1 MDHEN, CDR2 SYDVKM. CDR3 protein: CASSFTQGRRNTEAFF. The CDR3 coding sequence is TGTGCCAGCAGTTTCACACAGGGACGGAGGAACACTGAAGCTTTCTTT.

This rearrangement joins TRBV5-1 to TRBJ1-3, with unresolved D. The CDR3 length is 13 residues. With 4 bases removed from V and 1 base from J, the gap between germline ends came to 6 bases. CDR1 is SGHRS, CDR2 YFSETQ, per germline. For the CDR3, the DNA is TGCGCCAGCAGCCAAAAGTCTGGAAACACCATATATTTT. Protein sequence: CASSQKSGNTIYF.

This clone was counted a single time. This sequence joins TRBV7-9 and TRBJ1-1; no reliable D call. This CDR3 region has 14 residues. V was trimmed by 7 bases and J by 11 bases, leaving 23 bases between them. Germline-derived CDR1 and CDR2 are SEHNR and FQNEAQ (reference sequence). CDR3 sequence reads: CASTPLGPRGGAFF. The CDR3 DNA sequence: TGTGCCAGCACCCCTCTAGGTCCTCGGGGTGGTGCTTTCTTT.

The chain is built from TRBV29-1 and TRBJ1-1, with D unclear. CDR1 and CDR2 (germline): SQVTM, ANQGSEA. Trimming shortened V by 4 bases and J by 0 bases, and 9 bases separated the two germline ends. There are 13 residues in the CDR3. The CDR3 region is CSVVGRMNTEAFF. For the CDR3, the DNA is TGCAGCGTTGTTGGGCGGATGAACACTGAAGCTTTCTTT.

The rearrangement uses TRBV7-9 and TRBJ2-1; D not resolved. The CDR3 runs to 12 residues. V lost 4 bases and J lost 5, with 6 bases in between. From germline, CDR1 is SEHNR and CDR2 FQNEAQ (reference sequence). The CDR3 is CASSSHDNEQFF. For the CDR3, the DNA is TGTGCCAGCAGCTCGCATGACAATGAGCAGTTCTTC.

This chain links TRBV15 with TRBJ2-7; 7 nucleotides match TRBD1. CDR1 and CDR2 (germline): LNHNV, YYDKDF (reference sequence). V shed 0 bases and J 2 bases; nucleotides not matched to a gene: 4. The CDR3 consists of 15 residues. The CDR3 loop is CATSREGGEAYEQYF. The DNA for the CDR3 is TGTGCCACCAGCAGAGAAGGGGGCGAAGCCTACGAGCAGTACTTC.

This chain links TRBV10-2 with TRBJ2-7; D might be TRBD1 (6 bases). Germline V lookup: CDR1 WSHSY, CDR2 SAAADI. V dropped 6 bases and J dropped 0 bases, with 6 bases sitting between them. CDR3 size: 12 residues. In DNA, the CDR3 is TGCGCCAGCAGACAGGGCTCCTACGAGCAGTACTTC. This codes for CASRQGSYEQYF.

The CDR3 nucleotides read TGTGCCAGCAGCTTTAGCGGAACCTACGAGCAGTACTTC. Translation: CASSFSGTYEQYF. This chain links TRBV5-4 with TRBJ2-7; maybe TRBD2 (6 bases). Germline V CDR1 and CDR2: SGHNT, YYREEE (reference sequence). This CDR3 spans 13 amino acids. The ends were cut back, 2 bases at V and 2 bases at J, with 8 bases in the middle.

The gene calls are TRBV2 and TRBJ2-5; TRBD1 matches at 11 bases. The J segment lost 6 bases and the V segment lost 6 bases, leaving 9 bases of the junction unmatched. The CDR3 contains 15 residues. From germline, CDR1 is SNHLY and CDR2 FYNNEI. The CDR3 DNA is TGTGCCAGCAGAGACGCCGGGACAGGGGGAAAGACCCAGTACTTC. It translates to CASRDAGTGGKTQYF.

V is TRBV5-3 and J is TRBJ2-3; D is tentatively TRBD1 or TRBD2 (6 bases each). TRBV5-3 has ORF status, its function being uncertain. The CDR3 loop spans 17 amino acids. Trimming removed 10 bases from V and 2 bases from J, with 26 bases in between. CDR3 sequence (DNA): TGTGCCGATTTCCCCGGGGTTGGGGGGCGCTTCACAGATACGCAGTATTTT. Translation: CADFPGVGGRFTDTQYF.

There are a few counts of this clone. The J gene is TRBJ2-1, the V gene TRBV4-1, with D hard to call. CDR3 length: 16 amino acids. The V gene lost 0 bases and the J gene lost 0 bases, with 9 bases spanning the gap. Germline V gene sequence: CDR1 MGHRA, CDR2 YSYEKL. CDR3 nucleotide sequence: TGCGCCAGCAGCCAAGATAAGGTGAGCTCCTACAATGAGCAGTTCTTC. Protein: CASSQDKVSSYNEQFF.

The chain carries TRBV6-1 and TRBJ1-1, with unresolved D. V was clipped by 6 bases and J by 2 bases, with 13 bases between them. This CDR3 is 14 amino acids long. The germline CDR1 and CDR2 sequences are MNHNS and SASEGT. For the CDR3, the DNA is TGTGCCAGCAGATCGGGGAGGGTCAACACTGAAGCTTTCTTT. It specifies CASRSGRVNTEAFF.

V usage is TRBV7-2 and J usage is TRBJ2-7; weak D call: TRBD1 (6 bases). The CDR3 sequence is 13 residues long. Germline CDR1 SGHTA, CDR2 FQGNSA. V lost 5 bases and J lost 4, with 12 bases in between. CDR3 amino acids: CASSVDSKYEQYF. The CDR3, as DNA: TGTGCCAGCAGCGTGGACAGTAAATACGAGCAGTACTTC.

J is TRBJ1-2 and V is TRBV28; D might be TRBD1 (6 bases). This CDR3 is built from 17 residues. Deletions cut 4 bases from V and 8 bases from J, with 26 bases between. Per the germline V gene, CDR1 is MDHEN and CDR2 is SYDVKM. The CDR3 sequence is CASSSWDIYGRGSGYTF. The CDR3 DNA reads TGTGCCAGCAGTTCCTGGGACATTTATGGCCGGGGTTCCGGCTACACCTTC.

As regards this clone: The same CDR3 is also encoded by other DNA sequences in this sample. This chain connects TRBV18 to TRBJ1-5; no reliable D call. Germline loops: CDR1 KGHSH, CDR2 LQKENI. V lost 2 bases and J 5 bases, leaving 7 bases between the germline ends. This CDR3 region has 13 residues. In nucleotides, the CDR3 is TGTGCCAGCTCACCAGGGCGGGATCAGCCCCAGCATTTT. Its protein product is CASSPGRDQPQHF.

The J gene is TRBJ2-7, the V gene TRBV5-1; 9 bases are a match to TRBD2. Germline trimming cut 1 base from V and 1 base from J; bases unmatched to any gene: 9. This CDR3 spans 17 amino acids. Germline V CDR1 and CDR2: SGHRS, YFSETQ. This chain's CDR3 is CASSLSTAGGVSYEQYF. The CDR3 DNA reads TGCGCCAGCAGCTTGTCGACGGCGGGAGGGGTTTCCTACGAGCAGTACTTC.

V gene TRBV28 combines with J gene TRBJ1-2; D is unclear. Germline CDR1 and CDR2: MDHEN and SYDVKM. The V end was cut by 4 bases, the J end by 4 bases, with 7 bases between. The CDR3 runs 12 residues. The CDR3 loop reads CASSYNFYGYTF. Here the CDR3 DNA reads TGTGCCAGCAGTTACAATTTCTATGGCTACACCTTC.

The genes are TRBV27 and TRBJ2-3, with D perhaps given as TRBD1 or TRBD2 (5 bases each). The CDR3 is 15 residues long. V lost 5 bases, J lost 1 base, and 13 bases lay in between. CDR1 and CDR2 from the germline V gene are MNHEY and SMNVEV (reference sequence). The CDR3 region has the DNA TGTGCCAGCAGTCTATGGGACGGGGGCACAGATACGCAGTATTTT. Amino acid sequence: CASSLWDGGTDTQYF.

The chain employs TRBV2 and TRBJ2-1, with TRBD2 matching over 9 bases. V was clipped by 1 base and J by 8 bases; unmatched bases: 12. Germline V gene lookup returns CDR1 SNHLY and CDR2 FYNNEI. CDR3 size: 17 residues. Here the CDR3 reads CASSEGVLAGHSDEQFF. CDR3 nucleotides: TGTGCCAGCAGTGAAGGGGTTCTAGCGGGGCACTCGGATGAGCAGTTCTTC.

V is TRBV5-6 and J is TRBJ1-2, with D maybe TRBD1 (6 bases). The germline CDR1 and CDR2 sequences are SGHDT and YYEEEE. The CDR3 sequence is 16 residues long. V lost 0 bases and J 2 bases, leaving 14 bases between the germline ends. Here the CDR3 DNA reads TGTGCCAGCAGCTTGGTGGGACAACCGCTGAACTATGGCTACACCTTC. This translates into CASSLVGQPLNYGYTF.

A note on this clone: The junction does not match germline at one end; this may be a read error. V and J are TRBV11-1 and TRBJ2-3; 13 nucleotides match TRBD2. The CDR3 has 17 amino acids. Germline V gives CDR1 SGHAT, CDR2 FQDESV (reference sequence). This chain's CDR3 is CASSLPGFLTSGGPLSF. CDR3 coding DNA: TGTGCCAGCAGCTTACCCGGGTTTCTGACTAGCGGGGGGCCTCTTTCATTT. Complete variable domain (other parts from reference TRBV11-1 and TRBJ2-3): EAEVAQSPRYKITEKSQAVAFWCDPISGHATLYWYRQILGQGPELLVQFQDESVVDDSQLPKDRFSAERLKGVDSTLKIQPAELGDSAMYLCASSLPGFLTSGGPLSFGPGTRLTVL.

The chain has TRBV28 and TRBJ2-5; D not resolved. The CDR3 is made up of 13 amino acids. Germline V gene lookup returns CDR1 MDHEN and CDR2 SYDVKM. The germline V and J ends were trimmed by 6 bases and 5 bases, with 13 bases remaining between them. DNA for the CDR3: TGTGCCAGCAGGCCGCATTTCGGGGAGACCCAGTACTTC. Protein product: CASRPHFGETQYF.

This clone has a single count. V and J are TRBV10-3 and TRBJ1-2, with D maybe TRBD1 (5 bases). The germline CDR1 and CDR2 sequences are ENHRY and SYGVKD. V shed 1 base and J shed 2 bases, with 17 bases lying between them. The CDR3 sequence is 17 residues long. CDR3 DNA: TGTGCCATCAGTGAGTTCGGGGCCAATTCAGGGAACTATGGCTACACCTTC. Protein product: CAISEFGANSGNYGYTF.